This T cell receptor (beta chain) was recorded in a study of T-cell reconstitution after alpha-beta-depleted transplantation in children. This CDR3 contains 16 residues. Germline loops: CDR1 DFQATT, CDR2 SNEGSKA (reference sequence). The trim removed 1 base at V and 2 bases at J, leaving 9 bases unmatched. The library targeted TCRbeta and was prepared with unique molecular identifiers. From the PCR reads, TCRdb called clonotypes with MiXCR, one entry per CDR3 protein. The data contain 500,000 or so distinct CDR3 sequences, 32% of them singletons. The V call is TRBV20-1, the J call TRBJ1-2, with 8 positions matching TRBD1. This clonotype was obtained from a human donor who donated a stem cell graft to a child with aplastic anemia. The material was PBMCs from the stem cell graft donor, obtained from the stem cell graft. The CDR3 loop is CSARVQGAGGNYGYTF. CDR3 bases: TGCAGTGCTAGAGTCCAGGGGGCAGGGGGAAACTATGGCTACACCTTC.